The clone carrying this T cell receptor beta chain was detected only once. As yet, its antigen is unknown. This could be a read error, since a much larger clone is one nucleotide away. The study extracted blood RNA from unsorted whole blood and also extracted germline DNA. Sampling before surgery obtained about 4 milliliters of peripheral blood. The data derive from a study of tumor-infiltrating lymphocytes in primary liver carcinoma. Study-level information: Productive TCRbeta read yields ran from roughly 3.5 to 7 million per sample and were similar between tissues. Broader study findings: Tumor-adjacent and tumor-blood pairs displayed less overlap than did pairs of tumor regions.

The germline V gene encodes CDR1 MGHRA and CDR2 YSYEKL. The CDR3 runs to 16 residues. With roughly 540 ng total RNA as template and a constant-region primer, TCR beta cDNA was made. ARM-PCR was slightly modified, and three nested multiplex PCR rounds with it gave rise to the TCR beta libraries. TRBV1-TRBV30 forward primers and a C-beta reverse primer were used in the first two PCR rounds, which each ran for approximately 10 cycles. TCRdb ran MiXCR on the multiplex PCR reads and lists one entry per CDR3 protein. The sample records a few hundred thousand distinct CDR3 sequences, approximately 58% being singletons.

This TCR was sampled from a woman in her 30s with primary liver carcinoma and hepatitis B virus infection. The chain employs TRBV4-1 and TRBJ1-2, with D possibly being TRBD1 (6 bases). The sequenced sample consisted of peripheral blood. The CDR3 DNA reads TGCGCCAGCAACCAAAACGGGACAAAAACTAACTATGGCTACACCTTC. Translating it yields CASNQNGTKTNYGYTF.